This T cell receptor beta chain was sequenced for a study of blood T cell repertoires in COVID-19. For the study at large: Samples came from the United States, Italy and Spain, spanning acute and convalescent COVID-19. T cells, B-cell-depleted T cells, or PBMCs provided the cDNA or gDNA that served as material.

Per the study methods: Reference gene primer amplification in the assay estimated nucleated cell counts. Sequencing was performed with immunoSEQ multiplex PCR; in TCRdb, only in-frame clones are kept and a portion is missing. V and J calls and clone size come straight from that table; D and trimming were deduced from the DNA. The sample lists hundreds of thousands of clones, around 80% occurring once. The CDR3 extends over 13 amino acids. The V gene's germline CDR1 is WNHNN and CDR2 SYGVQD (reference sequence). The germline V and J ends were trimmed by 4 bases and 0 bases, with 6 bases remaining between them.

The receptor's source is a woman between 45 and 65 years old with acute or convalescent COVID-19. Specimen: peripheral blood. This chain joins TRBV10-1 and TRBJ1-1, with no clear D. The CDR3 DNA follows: TGCGCCAGCAGTGTTCAATTGAACACTGAAGCTTTCTTT. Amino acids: CASSVQLNTEAFF.